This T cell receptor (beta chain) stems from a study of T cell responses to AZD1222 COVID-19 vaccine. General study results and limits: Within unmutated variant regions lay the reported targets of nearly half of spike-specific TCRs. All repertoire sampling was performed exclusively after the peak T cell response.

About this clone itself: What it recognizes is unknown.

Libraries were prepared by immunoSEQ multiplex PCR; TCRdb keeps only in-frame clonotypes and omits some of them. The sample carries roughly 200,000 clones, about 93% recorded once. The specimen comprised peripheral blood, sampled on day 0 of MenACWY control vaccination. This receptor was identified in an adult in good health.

This CDR3 is CASTPPAGNTGELFF. The CDR3 DNA reads as TGTGCCAGCACCCCCCCTGCGGGAAACACCGGGGAGCTGTTTTTT. V and J are TRBV25-1 and TRBJ2-2, with D maybe TRBD2 (6 bases). CDR1 is MGHDK, CDR2 SYGVNS, per germline. The CDR3 has 15 residues. The V end was cut by 7 bases, the J end by 2 bases, with 14 bases between.